Each of the 17 T cell receptor beta chains below was sequenced from the same sample in a study of blood T cell repertoires in COVID-19. Some clones are missing from TCRdb's copy, which holds only in-frame ones; the method was immunoSEQ multiplex PCR. The sample yields a few hundred thousand clones, around 89% seen once. The sample comprised PBMCs or T cells enriched from blood (not recorded which). The receptors stem from a young woman with acute COVID-19.

The rearrangement joins TRBV19 to TRBJ1-2, with 9 bases fitting TRBD1. Germline-derived CDR1 and CDR2 are LNHDA and SQIVND (reference sequence). J was trimmed by 8 bases and V by 3 bases; bases with no gene match: 7. This CDR3 has 14 amino acids. For the CDR3, the DNA is TGTGCCAGTAGTATGGGGACAGGGCCTTGGGGCTACACCTTC. It yields the protein CASSMGTGPWGYTF.

The chain recombines TRBV6-5 with TRBJ2-1; TRBD1 matches 9 bases. Germline V lookup: CDR1 MNHEY, CDR2 SVGAGI. The ends lost 5 bases at V and 10 bases at J; junction bases unmatched: 9. CDR3 length: 14 amino acids. CDR3 protein: CASSHLQGAGEQFF. The CDR3 DNA is TGTGCCAGCAGTCACTTACAGGGGGCAGGGGAGCAGTTCTTC.

This clone was detected only once. The chain is built from TRBV28 and TRBJ1-1; 9 nucleotides align to TRBD1. The CDR3 covers 14 residues. Trimming cost V 8 bases and J 3 bases; bases outside gene matches: 7. Germline values: CDR1 MDHEN, CDR2 SYDVKM. CDR3 DNA: TGTGCCAGCCGTACTCGACAGGGGGACACTGAAGCTTTCTTT. Residues: CASRTRQGDTEAFF.

V usage is TRBV29-1 and J usage is TRBJ1-2, with D hard to call. The CDR3 contains 12 residues. Trimming stripped 7 bases from V and 7 bases from J, with 16 bases between. Germline assignment: CDR1 SQVTM and CDR2 ANQGSEA. In DNA form, the CDR3 reads TGCAGCGCCGGCCGCCAGTCGGGTGGCTACACCTTC. It is translated as CSAGRQSGGYTF.

This clone was observed a few times. Here the CDR3 reads CASSYSPGYYEQYF. The CDR3 DNA follows: TGTGCCAGCAGTTACTCGCCGGGGTACTACGAGCAGTACTTC. The chain couples TRBV6-5 to TRBJ2-7, with D possibly being TRBD2 (5 bases). In germline, CDR1 is MNHEY, CDR2 SVGAGI. V shed 0 bases and J shed 3 bases, with 9 bases lying between them. This CDR3 has 14 amino acids.

This chain links TRBV2 with TRBJ1-3; a weak D match, TRBD1 (6 bases). Germline V gives CDR1 SNHLY, CDR2 FYNNEI. CDR3 length: 15 amino acids. The V and J ends lost 2 bases and 5 bases respectively, with 13 bases between them. CDR3 nucleotides: TGTGCCAGCAGTGAAAACAGGGCCAACAGAAACACCATATATTTT. Residues: CASSENRANRNTIYF.

This chain connects TRBV28 to TRBJ1-2; 9 bases fit TRBD1. Trimming removed 6 bases from V and 0 bases from J; junction bases left unmatched: 5. Germline V lookup: CDR1 MDHEN, CDR2 SYDVKM. There are 15 residues in the CDR3. The CDR3 DNA reads TGTGCCAGCAGATCCCGGGACAGGGCTAACTATGGCTACACCTTC. This encodes CASRSRDRANYGYTF.

The rearrangement joins TRBV28 to TRBJ2-7, with D possibly TRBD1 on 5 matching bases. V was cut by 3 bases and J by 9 bases, with 12 bases left in between. This CDR3 contains 12 residues. Germline lookup yields CDR1 MDHEN and CDR2 SYDVKM. The CDR3 spells CASSFLTGVQYF. The CDR3 bases are TGTGCCAGCAGTTTTTTAACAGGAGTGCAGTACTTC. Combining the CDR3 with reference TRBV28 and TRBJ2-7 gives the whole variable domain DVKVTQSSRYLVKRTGEKVFLECVQDMDHENMFWYRQDPGLGLRLIYFSYDVKMKEKGDIPEGYSVSREKKERFSLILESASTNQTSMYLCASSFLTGVQYFGPGTRLTVT.

The CDR3 coding sequence is TGTGCCAGCAGCATAGGGGGTAGAAGGAACACCGGGGAGCTGTTTTTT. As protein: CASSIGGRRNTGELFF. The V call is TRBV3-1 (or the pseudogene TRBV3-2), the J call TRBJ2-2; TRBD1 is a possible D gene (6 bases). Germline-derived CDR1 and CDR2 are LGHDT and YNNKEL (reference sequence). This CDR3 has 16 residues. Trimming pared 5 bases from V and 1 base from J, leaving 14 bases between.

The J gene is TRBJ2-7, the V gene TRBV29-1, with 7 nucleotides matching TRBD2. V shed 7 bases and J 7 bases; nucleotides not matched to a gene: 13. The CDR3 is made up of 13 amino acids. CDR1 is SQVTM and CDR2 is ANQGSEA in the germline V gene. CDR3 amino acids: CSAGGGSGWEQYF. The CDR3 bases are TGCAGCGCCGGTGGCGGGAGTGGTTGGGAGCAGTACTTC.

The chain couples TRBV11-2 to TRBJ2-7; TRBD1 agrees at 7 bases. The V gene end was trimmed by 5 bases and the J gene end by 4 bases; junction bases not matched to a gene: 17. The CDR3 is made up of 17 amino acids. Germline CDR1 is SGHAT and CDR2 is FQNNGV. In DNA, the CDR3 is TGTGCCAGCAGCCCTCACTCGACAGGGAAGATGGTATACGAGCAGTACTTC. Protein product: CASSPHSTGKMVYEQYF.

The rearrangement joins TRBV6-2 or TRBV6-3 to TRBJ1-5; D uncertain. The CDR3 consists of 15 residues. CDR1 is MNHEY, CDR2 SVGEGT, per germline. V dropped 5 bases and J dropped 0 bases, with 11 bases sitting between them. The CDR3 here is CASSRGGNSNQPQHF. CDR3 coding DNA: TGTGCCAGCAGTCGAGGAGGCAATAGCAATCAGCCCCAGCATTTT.

This sequence joins TRBV28 and TRBJ1-1; D unclear. The CDR3 is 15 residues long. V gave up 1 base and J gave up 7 bases, with 16 bases separating them. The V gene's germline CDR1 is MDHEN and CDR2 SYDVKM. The CDR3 DNA follows: TGTGCCAGCAGTTTATATCATAGGGCGGGCGGTGAAGCTTTCTTT. This gives the protein CASSLYHRAGGEAFF.

This rearrangement joins TRBV11-2 to TRBJ2-2; D possibly corresponds to TRBD2 (5 bases). This CDR3 has 17 amino acids. CDR1 is SGHAT, CDR2 FQNNGV, per germline. Trimming cost V 5 bases and J 5 bases, with 21 bases left between them. The CDR3 DNA is TGTGCCAGCAGCCGCGCTCATACGGGATCGGGAACCGGGGAGCTGTTTTTT. Protein: CASSRAHTGSGTGELFF.

J is TRBJ1-2 and V is TRBV3-1 (or the pseudogene TRBV3-2); TRBD1 matches at 7 bases. The germline V gene encodes CDR1 LGHDT and CDR2 YNNKEL (reference sequence). The CDR3 runs to 14 residues. J was trimmed by 5 bases and V by 4 bases; bases with no gene match: 7. This chain's CDR3 is CASSRSQGSYGYTF. The CDR3 DNA follows: TGTGCCAGCAGCCGCTCACAGGGGAGTTATGGCTACACCTTC.

The chain carries TRBV4-1 and TRBJ2-7; the D gene is possibly TRBD1 (6 bases). V dropped 0 bases and J dropped 2 bases, with 8 bases sitting between them. This CDR3 region has 14 residues. Germline lookup yields CDR1 MGHRA and CDR2 YSYEKL. The CDR3 DNA sequence: TGCGCCAGCAGCCAAGATAGGACAGCCTACGAGCAGTACTTC. As protein: CASSQDRTAYEQYF.

The CDR3 nucleotides are TGTGCCAGCAGCATCACATGGGATGGGGGGGCTGAGCAGTACTTC. This translates into CASSITWDGGAEQYF. The V gene is TRBV9, the J gene TRBJ2-7, with D possibly matching TRBD2 (7 bases). V was trimmed by 4 bases and J by 7 bases, leaving 21 bases between them. Germline CDR1 is SGDLS and CDR2 is YYNGEE. This CDR3 spans 15 amino acids.